The 13 T cell receptor beta chains below come from one sample, sequenced in a study of radiotherapy plus CTLA-4 blockade in lung cancer. Sequenced by immunoSEQ multiplex PCR; TCRdb stores in-frame clones only, minus some. Of tens of thousands of clones listed, approximately 86% were seen once; the top ten hold 16%. Sequenced material: peripheral blood, taken from a patient treated with radiotherapy plus ipilimumab. All receptors derive from a human donor with non-small cell lung cancer that progressed on radiotherapy plus ipilimumab.

The chain uses TRBV2 and TRBJ2-2, with D perhaps TRBD1 (5 bases). With 10 bases removed from V and 5 bases from J, the gap between germline ends came to 20 bases. The CDR3 extends over 15 amino acids. The germline CDR1 and CDR2 sequences are SNHLY and FYNNEI. Written as DNA, the CDR3 is TGTGCCACCAGCAGGGCCTCGCGGTGGACCGGGGAGCTGTTTTTT. Translation gives CATSRASRWTGELFF.

This clone was counted between two and nine times. The chain joins TRBV7-9 to TRBJ2-7, with 8 nucleotides matching TRBD1. V shed 3 bases, J shed 2 bases, and the junction held 6 bases outside the gene matches. The CDR3 runs 15 residues. Germline values: CDR1 SEHNR, CDR2 FQNEAQ (reference sequence). The CDR3 DNA is TGTGCCAGCAGCTTGGTTGGGACAGGCGCCTACGAGCAGTACTTC. Protein product: CASSLVGTGAYEQYF.

This sequence joins TRBV5-4 and TRBJ2-1, with D possibly TRBD2 on 5 matching bases. This CDR3 is built from 15 residues. Between the trimmed V and J ends, which lost 2 bases and 5 bases, there was a span of 14 bases. CDR1 is SGHNT and CDR2 is YYREEE in the germline V gene (reference sequence). CDR3 sequence: CASSLTSGTHNEQFF. CDR3 DNA sequence: TGTGCCAGCAGCTTAACCAGCGGAACCCACAATGAGCAGTTCTTC. The variable domain in full, completed from reference TRBV5-4 and TRBJ2-1, reads ETGVTQSPTHLIKTRGQQVTLRCSSQSGHNTVSWYQQALGQGPQFIFQYYREEENGRGNFPPRFSGLQFPNYSSELNVNALELDDSALYLCASSLTSGTHNEQFFGPGTRLTVL.

J is TRBJ1-2 and V is TRBV20-1, with D possibly being TRBD1 (5 bases). In germline, CDR1 is DFQATT, CDR2 SNEGSKA (reference sequence). The CDR3 is 11 residues long. The CDR3 region is CSRSSGSGYTF. CDR3 coding DNA: TGCAGCCGGTCGTCAGGGAGCGGCTACACCTTC.

This clone was found once. The chain is built from TRBV11-2 and TRBJ2-5; D not certain. This CDR3 is 15 amino acids long. Germline CDR1 reads SGHAT; CDR2 reads FQNNGV. With 0 bases removed from V and 2 bases from J, the gap between germline ends came to 10 bases. Written as DNA, the CDR3 is TGTGCCAGCAGCTTAGATTGGACGGTACAAGAGACCCAGTACTTC. Amino acids: CASSLDWTVQETQYF.

This clone was picked up one time. The CDR3 reads CASSVSLADTQYF. CDR3 nucleotide sequence: TGCGCCAGCAGCGTATCCCTTGCAGATACGCAGTATTTT. J is TRBJ2-3 and V is TRBV5-1; the D is unclear. V lost 4 bases and J lost 4, with 10 bases in between. CDR3 length: 13 amino acids. Germline CDR1 reads SGHRS; CDR2 reads YFSETQ.

The chain is built from TRBV29-1 and TRBJ2-2; 7 positions agree with TRBD2. CDR1 is SQVTM and CDR2 is ANQGSEA in the germline V gene. The CDR3 consists of 15 residues. V shed 7 bases and J 0 bases; nucleotides not matched to a gene: 8. The CDR3 sequence: CSAAAGTTNTGELFF. DNA of the CDR3: TGCAGCGCCGCCGCCGGGACTACGAACACCGGGGAGCTGTTTTTT.

The rearrangement uses TRBV7-6 and TRBJ2-7; the D gene is possibly TRBD2 (6 bases). In germline, CDR1 is SGHVS, CDR2 FNYEAQ. The CDR3 runs 16 residues. Trimming removed 1 base at V and 4 bases at J, with 17 bases between. The CDR3 DNA is TGTGCCAGCAGCTTAGGATCGGGAGCCGGCCCTTACGAGCAGTACTTC. As protein: CASSLGSGAGPYEQYF. The full variable domain, completed using reference TRBV7-6 and TRBJ2-7, is GAGVSQSPRYKVTKRGQDVALRCDPISGHVSLYWYRQALGQGPEFLTYFNYEAQQDKSGLPNDRFSAERPEGSISTLTIQRTEQRDSAMYRCASSLGSGAGPYEQYFGPGTRLTVT.

The chain employs TRBV7-2 and TRBJ2-2, with 8 bases identical to TRBD2. The CDR3 has 16 residues. Germline-derived CDR1 and CDR2 are SGHTA and FQGNSA. V shed 3 bases and J 5 bases; nucleotides not matched to a gene: 8. The CDR3 loop is CASSFGSGGFTGELFF. CDR3 nucleotide sequence: TGTGCCAGCAGCTTTGGGTCGGGAGGGTTTACCGGGGAGCTGTTTTTT.

The sample holds one count of this clone. The rearrangement links TRBV10-3 to TRBJ2-5, with TRBD1 matching 9 bases. Germline V lookup: CDR1 ENHRY, CDR2 SYGVKD. The J segment lost 4 bases and the V segment lost 6 bases, leaving 3 bases of the junction unmatched. The CDR3 runs to 13 residues. The CDR3 reads CAISGTGRETQYF. CDR3 nucleotides: TGTGCCATCAGCGGGACAGGGCGAGAGACCCAGTACTTC.

The rearrangement links TRBV28 to TRBJ1-2; 8 bases agree with TRBD1. The CDR3 consists of 14 residues. Per germline, CDR1 MDHEN and CDR2 SYDVKM. The ends lost 1 base at V and 6 bases at J; junction bases unmatched: 4. CDR3 nucleotides: TGTGCCAGCAGTTTATCGGACAGGGCGAATGGCTACACCTTC. It specifies CASSLSDRANGYTF.

The genes are TRBV6-6 and TRBJ1-5, with 9 positions matching TRBD1. After removal of 6 bases from V and 4 bases from J, the junction contained 10 bases not matched to a gene. CDR1 is MNHNY and CDR2 is SVGAGI in the germline V gene (reference sequence). The CDR3 contains 16 residues. CDR3 loop: CASSYPPDRGNQPQHF. The CDR3 nucleotides read TGTGCCAGCAGCTATCCCCCGGACAGGGGAAATCAGCCCCAGCATTTT.

V and J are TRBV11-1 and TRBJ1-6; D perhaps matches TRBD1 (6 bases). Trimming stripped 6 bases from V and 6 bases from J, with 18 bases between. CDR1 is SGHAT and CDR2 is FQDESV in the germline V gene (reference sequence). The length of the CDR3 is 16 residues. The CDR3 bases are TGTGCCAGCAGACTCGGTCCCGGGGGCCGTAATTCACCCCTCCACTTT. Amino acids: CASRLGPGGRNSPLHF.